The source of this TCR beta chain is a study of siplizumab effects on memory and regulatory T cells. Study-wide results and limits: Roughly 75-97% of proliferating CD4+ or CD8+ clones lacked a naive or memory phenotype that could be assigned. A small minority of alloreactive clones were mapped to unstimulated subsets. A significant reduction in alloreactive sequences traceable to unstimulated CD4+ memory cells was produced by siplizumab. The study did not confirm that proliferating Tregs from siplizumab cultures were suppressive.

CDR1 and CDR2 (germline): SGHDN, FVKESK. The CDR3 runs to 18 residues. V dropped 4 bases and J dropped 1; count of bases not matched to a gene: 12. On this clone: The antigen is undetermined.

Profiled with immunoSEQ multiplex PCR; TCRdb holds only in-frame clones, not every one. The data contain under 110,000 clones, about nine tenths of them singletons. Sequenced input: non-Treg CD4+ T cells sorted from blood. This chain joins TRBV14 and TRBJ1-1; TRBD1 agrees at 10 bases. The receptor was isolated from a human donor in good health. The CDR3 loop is CASSPRGTGALRNTEAFF. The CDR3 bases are TGTGCCAGCAGCCCGAGGGGGACAGGGGCTCTGCGGAACACTGAAGCTTTCTTT. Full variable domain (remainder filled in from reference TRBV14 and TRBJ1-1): EAGVTQFPSHSVIEKGQTVTLRCDPISGHDNLYWYRRVMGKEIKFLLHFVKESKQDESGMPNNRFLAERTGGTYSTLKVQPAELEDSGVYFCASSPRGTGALRNTEAFFGQGTRLTVV.